This T cell receptor beta chain was recorded in a study of T cells in Graves' hyperthyroidism and ophthalmopathy. Study outcomes and limitations: Stable hyperthyroidism was separated from ophthalmopathy by a model based on 13 V-J features. The majority of expanded thyroid clonotypes above 0.001 also appeared in blood.

On this clonotype: What it recognizes is unknown.

What was amplified from RNA transcripts were TCR beta CDR3 regions. The HTBI primer set drove a first-round RT-PCR of the TCR CDR3. TCRdb re-derived calls from the multiplex PCR reads in MiXCR, one entry per CDR3 protein. The profile shows about 570,000 distinct CDR3 sequences, 11% to 15% of them singletons. Germline values: CDR1 MNHNS, CDR2 SASEGT. The CDR3 contains 18 residues. With V trimmed by 5 bases and J by 6 bases, 19 bases remained unmatched. Stable disease denoted Graves' hyperthyroidism without ophthalmopathy progression within 18 months. Uncontrolled infections, other autoimmune diseases, pregnancy or lactation led to exclusion of patients.

V usage is TRBV6-1 and J usage is TRBJ2-1; 7 bases match TRBD1. The clonotype was recovered from a woman aged 40 to 55 with Graves' hyperthyroidism. The sample consisted of blood. The chain's CDR3 is CASSQTYSTGTVLNEQFF. CDR3 DNA sequence: TGTGCCAGCAGTCAAACCTATTCCACCGGGACAGTACTCAATGAGCAGTTCTTC.